The source of this T cell receptor (beta chain) is a study of technical replicates of blood from a handful of donors. TCRdb's copy holds only in-frame clones and misses some; the assay was immunoSEQ multiplex PCR. The table has around 76,000 clones, around 97% seen once. The TCR sequence derives from a human donor in good health. The specimen sequenced was T cells isolated from PBMCs.

The CDR3: CSVTTGTSSLHF. As DNA, the CDR3 is TGCAGCGTGACGACAGGAACTTCTTCCCTCCACTTT. The rearrangement links TRBV29-1 to TRBJ1-6; D might be TRBD1 (6 bases). The length of the CDR3 is 12 residues. CDR1 SQVTM and CDR2 ANQGSEA come from the germline V gene. With 6 bases removed from V and 14 bases from J, the gap between germline ends came to 17 bases.